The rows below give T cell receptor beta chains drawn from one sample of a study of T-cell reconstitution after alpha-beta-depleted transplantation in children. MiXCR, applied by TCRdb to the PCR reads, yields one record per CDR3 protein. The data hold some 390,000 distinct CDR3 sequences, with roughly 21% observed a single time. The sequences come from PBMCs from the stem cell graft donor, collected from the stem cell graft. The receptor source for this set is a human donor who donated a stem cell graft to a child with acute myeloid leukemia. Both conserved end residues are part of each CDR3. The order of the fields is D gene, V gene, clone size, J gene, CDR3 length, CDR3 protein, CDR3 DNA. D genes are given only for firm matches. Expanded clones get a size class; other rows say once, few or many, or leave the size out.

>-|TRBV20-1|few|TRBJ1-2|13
CSANDGGNYGYTF
TGCAGTGCTAATGACGGAGGAAACTATGGCTACACCTTC
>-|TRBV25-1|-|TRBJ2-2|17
CAISELLVSRSTGELFF
TGTGCCATCAGTGAACTCCTCGTCTCTCGGAGCACCGGGGAGCTGTTTTTT
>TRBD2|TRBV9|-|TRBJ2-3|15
CASSAGTSGRDTQYF
TGTGCCAGCAGCGCCGGGACTAGCGGGAGAGATACGCAGTATTTT
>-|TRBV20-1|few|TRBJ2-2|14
CSARAVVNTGELFF
TGCAGTGCTAGAGCGGTAGTGAACACCGGGGAGCTGTTTTTT
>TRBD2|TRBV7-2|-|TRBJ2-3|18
CASSSRRIAGGVTDTQYF
TGTGCCAGCAGCTCTAGGAGAATAGCGGGAGGGGTTACAGATACGCAGTATTTT
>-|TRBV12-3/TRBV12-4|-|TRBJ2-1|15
CASRLAGISYNEQFF
TGTGCCAGCAGACTCGCGGGGATATCCTACAATGAGCAGTTCTTC
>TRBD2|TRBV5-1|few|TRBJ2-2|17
CASRGLAGETNTGELFF
TGCGCCAGCAGGGGACTAGCGGGAGAGACCAACACCGGGGAGCTGTTTTTT
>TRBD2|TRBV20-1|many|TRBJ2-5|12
CSARELAGVGYF
TGCAGTGCTAGAGAACTAGCGGGAGTGGGGTACTTC
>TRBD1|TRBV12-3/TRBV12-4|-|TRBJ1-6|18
CASSPHGQASSYNSPLHF
TGTGCCAGCAGTCCCCACGGACAGGCGAGCTCCTATAATTCACCCCTCCACTTT
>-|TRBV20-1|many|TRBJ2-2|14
CSASGLLNTGELFF
TGCAGTGCGTCCGGGTTGCTGAACACCGGGGAGCTGTTTTTT
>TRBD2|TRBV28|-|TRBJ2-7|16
CASSKYGLATMYEQYF
TGTGCCAGCAGTAAATACGGACTAGCGACAATGTACGAGCAGTACTTC
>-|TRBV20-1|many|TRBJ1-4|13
CSARGATNEKLFF
TGCAGTGCTAGGGGAGCAACTAATGAAAAACTGTTTTTT
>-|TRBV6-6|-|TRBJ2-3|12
CASTVGPDTQYF
TGTGCCAGCACCGTCGGACCAGATACGCAGTATTTT
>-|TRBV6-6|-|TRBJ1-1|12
CASSLDRRGAFF
TGTGCCAGCAGCCTCGACAGGAGGGGAGCTTTCTTT
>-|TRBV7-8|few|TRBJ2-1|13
CASSLPTNNEQFF
TGTGCCAGCAGCTTACCGACAAACAATGAGCAGTTCTTC
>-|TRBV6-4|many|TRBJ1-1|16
CASSDSTDIMNTEAFF
TGTGCCAGCAGTGACTCGACAGACATCATGAACACTGAAGCTTTCTTT